The T cell receptor (beta chain) described here comes from a study of patients and donors after allogeneic stem cell transplantation. TCRdb reprocessed the RT-PCR reads via MiXCR and lists one record per CDR3 protein. The sample shows about 410,000 distinct CDR3 sequences, 16% of them seen only once. This clonotype was seen many times. The germline CDR1 and CDR2 sequences are SGHDT and YYEEEE. Trimming removed 2 bases at V and 0 bases at J, with 8 bases between. This CDR3 region has 15 residues. What was sequenced was blood, either unsorted or a sorted T cell fraction (not recorded which). This chain uses TRBV5-6 with TRBJ2-2; the D gene is possibly TRBD1 (5 bases). This receptor was obtained from a human donor who was either an allogeneic HSCT recipient or a stem cell or donor lymphocyte infusion donor (not recorded which). It is not recorded whose cells these are; they may come from a transplant donor. In nucleotides, the CDR3 is TGTGCCAGCAGCTTCGGCAGGGCGAACACCGGGGAGCTGTTTTTT. Amino acid sequence: CASSFGRANTGELFF.